These T cell receptor beta chains were read from a single sample in a study of blood T cell repertoires in COVID-19. Sequencing was performed with immunoSEQ multiplex PCR; in TCRdb, only in-frame clones are kept and a portion is missing. The table has roughly 58,000 clones, approximately 78% seen once. The sequenced sample consisted of peripheral blood. These receptors were taken from a man aged 55 to 70 with COVID-19, enrolled during active disease. The conserved cysteine and the conserved F or W are not part of the CDR3 here. Fields, in order: J gene, V gene, CDR3 protein.

TRBJ2-1 TRBV5-1 ASSVGLAGGKF
TRBJ1-2 TRBV7-2 ASSLASGSTNYGYT
TRBJ1-1 TRBV4-2 ASSPKTGDTAEAF
TRBJ2-3 TRBV9 ASNHGGMESTDTQY
TRBJ2-1 TRBV10-3 AISESYSSYNEQF
TRBJ2-1 TRBV10-3 AISESGQGKDEQF
TRBJ2-2 TRBV5-6 ASSLILGQGAGELF
TRBJ1-2 TRBV19 ASSIDTGAPNYGYT
TRBJ1-1 TRBV2 ASSEQGPGTEAF
TRBJ2-3 TRBV20-1 SAQGGTQY
TRBJ2-1 TRBV27 ASSSRELVAGGGKQF
TRBJ2-5 TRBV12-3/TRBV12-4 ASSLRAETQY
TRBJ2-1 TRBV7-8 ASSYPSSGSYNEQF
TRBJ2-7 TRBV7-2 ASSLVRGTRVSYEQY